A single T cell receptor (beta chain) is shown here with its context. Its antigen remains unknown. Germline CDR1 is MRHNA and CDR2 is SNTAGT. With 5 bases removed from V and 8 bases from J, the gap between germline ends came to 19 bases. The CDR3 is made up of 15 amino acids. The data stem from a study of cytomegalovirus exposure and HLA in healthy donors. Study information: When 398 donors were genotyped, around 77% of them were found to fall in the Caucasian-associated ancestry cluster.

The PCR used 60 Vbeta and 13 Jbeta primers. Assay: immunoSEQ multiplex PCR; the TCRdb copy retains only in-frame clones and omits some. The data show 55,000 to 70,000 clones, roughly 80% seen once. Findings and caveats of the study: Earlier findings revealed that most TCR beta V segments proved productive either about 87% or about 30% of the time. In a later analysis, about 17,000 TCR beta sequences were associated with HLA alleles at 0.05 false discovery rate.

The V gene is TRBV6-4, the J gene TRBJ2-1; tentatively, D is TRBD2 (5 bases). Sequenced input: PBMCs. The TCR originated in a human donor in good health. The CDR3 nucleotides read TGTGCCAGCAGTTTGGTCGTGGGAGAGGCCCATGAGCAGTTCTTC. Protein product: CASSLVVGEAHEQFF.